These T cell receptor beta chains were read from a single sample in a study of response to subunit inactivated influenza vaccine. In TCRdb, the RT-PCR reads were re-called with MiXCR into one record per CDR3 protein. In the table there are hundreds of thousands of distinct CDR3 sequences, roughly 25% of which are singletons. The sequences come from CD4+ T cells sorted from PBMCs, collected more than 4 days after vaccination. The receptors were gathered from a man in his forties or fifties who received an inactivated influenza vaccine. The CDR3 runs from the conserved cysteine through the conserved F or W. A D gene is named only where the DNA matches it firmly. A row's size may be missing; if present it is once, few, many or a size class.

J gene,V gene,clone size,D gene,CDR3 DNA,CDR3 protein
TRBJ2-1,TRBV21-1,NA,NA,TGTGCCAGCAGCAAACGGGCGGGAGCGGGTGAGCAGTTCTTC,CASSKRAGAGEQFF
TRBJ2-1,TRBV5-1,many,TRBD2,TGCGCCAGCAGCTTGGATGCGGGAGGGTCCTACAATGAGCAGTTCTTC,CASSLDAGGSYNEQFF
TRBJ2-3,TRBV10-3,NA,NA,TGTGCCATCAGCAAGTGGGCGGTCACAGATACGCAGTATTTT,CAISKWAVTDTQYF
TRBJ2-5,TRBV4-2,few,TRBD2,TGTGCCAGCAGCCAAGGAATGGGCGGGGGGGAGACCCAGTACTTC,CASSQGMGGGETQYF
TRBJ2-2,TRBV6-2/TRBV6-3,NA,NA,TGTGCCAGTAACAGGGTAAACACCGGGGAGCTGTTTTTT,CASNRVNTGELFF
TRBJ2-1,TRBV7-2,NA,NA,TGTGCCAGCAGCTTAGCGGGGGCCCTAGGCAATGAGCAGTTCTTC,CASSLAGALGNEQFF
TRBJ1-5,TRBV7-2,NA,TRBD1,TGTGCCAGCACCCAGGGGGGACTGTTCAATCAGCCCCAGCATTTT,CASTQGGLFNQPQHF
TRBJ1-6,TRBV12-3/TRBV12-4,many,NA,TGTGCCAGCAGTTTAGGTGTCAGTACGAATTCACCCCTCCACTTT,CASSLGVSTNSPLHF
TRBJ1-2,TRBV3-1,NA,NA,TGTGCCAGCAGCCAAGAAGAGGGGGGATATGGCTACACCTTC,CASSQEEGGYGYTF
TRBJ2-7,TRBV4-2,NA,NA,TGTGCCAGCAGCCAAGACTCCCGGGACACCGAGCAGTACTTC,CASSQDSRDTEQYF
TRBJ1-1,TRBV7-2,NA,TRBD1,TGTGCCAGCAGCGCGTACAGGGGGGTGAACACTGAAGCTTTCTTT,CASSAYRGVNTEAFF
TRBJ1-2,TRBV29-1,few,NA,TGCAGCGTTGACGATGCCTACACCTTC,CSVDDAYTF
TRBJ2-3,TRBV5-1,NA,TRBD2,TGCGCCAGCAGCGCCGGGACTAGCGGGGGGGCGCCAGATACGCAGTATTTT,CASSAGTSGGAPDTQYF
TRBJ2-1,TRBV6-1,NA,TRBD2,TGTGCCAGCAGCCATGAACTAGCGGGAGGCCTACAGTTCTTC,CASSHELAGGLQFF
TRBJ2-6,TRBV5-1,few,NA,TGCGCCAGCAGCTTGGCCGTACAGAGTGGGGCCAACGTCCTGACTTTC,CASSLAVQSGANVLTF
TRBJ2-4,TRBV20-1,NA,TRBD2,TGCAGTGCTAGAGACCGGATGGGGGGGTACATTCAGTACTTC,CSARDRMGGYIQYF
TRBJ2-1,TRBV27,NA,TRBD2,TGTGCCAGCAGTTTATCGGCGGGAGCTTGGAATGAGCAGTTCTTC,CASSLSAGAWNEQFF
TRBJ2-2,TRBV12-3/TRBV12-4,few,TRBD2,TGTGCCAGCAGTTTAGCGCGGGGGGGCCGAACCGGGGAGCTGTTTTTT,CASSLARGGRTGELFF